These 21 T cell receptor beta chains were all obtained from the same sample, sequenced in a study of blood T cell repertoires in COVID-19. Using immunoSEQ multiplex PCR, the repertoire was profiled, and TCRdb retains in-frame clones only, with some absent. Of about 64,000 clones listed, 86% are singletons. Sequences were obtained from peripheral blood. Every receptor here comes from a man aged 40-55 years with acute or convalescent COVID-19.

The CDR3 DNA is TGTGCTAGTGGGCCCCCCGGGGGGAAACTGTTTTTT. Encoded protein: CASGPPGGKLFF. The gene calls are TRBV12-5 and TRBJ1-4, with D possibly TRBD1 on 5 matching bases. Between the trimmed V and J ends, which lost 6 bases and 11 bases, there was a span of 13 bases. CDR3 length: 12 residues. In germline, CDR1 is LGHNT, CDR2 FRNRAP.

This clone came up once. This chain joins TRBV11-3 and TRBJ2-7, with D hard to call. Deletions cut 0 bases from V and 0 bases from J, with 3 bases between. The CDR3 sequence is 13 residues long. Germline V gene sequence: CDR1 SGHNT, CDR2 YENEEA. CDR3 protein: CASSLDVSYEQYF. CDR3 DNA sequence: TGTGCCAGCAGCTTAGACGTCTCCTACGAGCAGTACTTC.

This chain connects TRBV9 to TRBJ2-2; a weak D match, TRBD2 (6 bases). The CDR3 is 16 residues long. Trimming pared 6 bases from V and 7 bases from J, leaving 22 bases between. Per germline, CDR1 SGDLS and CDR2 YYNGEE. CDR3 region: CASNEFGGESIGELFF. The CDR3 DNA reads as TGTGCCAGCAATGAGTTCGGCGGGGAGAGCATCGGGGAGCTGTTTTTT.

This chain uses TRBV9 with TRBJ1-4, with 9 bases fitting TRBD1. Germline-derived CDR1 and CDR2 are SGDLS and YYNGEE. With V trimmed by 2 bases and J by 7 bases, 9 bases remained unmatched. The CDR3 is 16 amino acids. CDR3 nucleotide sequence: TGTGCCAGCAGCGTCGGAACAGGGGGCGCGGGTGAAAAACTGTTTTTT. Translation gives CASSVGTGGAGEKLFF.

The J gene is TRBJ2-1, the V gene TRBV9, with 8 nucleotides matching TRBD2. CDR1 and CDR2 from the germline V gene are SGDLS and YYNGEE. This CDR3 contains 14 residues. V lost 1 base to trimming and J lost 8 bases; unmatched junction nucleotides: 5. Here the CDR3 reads CASSVSAGGYEQFF. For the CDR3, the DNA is TGTGCCAGCAGCGTATCGGCGGGGGGTTATGAGCAGTTCTTC.

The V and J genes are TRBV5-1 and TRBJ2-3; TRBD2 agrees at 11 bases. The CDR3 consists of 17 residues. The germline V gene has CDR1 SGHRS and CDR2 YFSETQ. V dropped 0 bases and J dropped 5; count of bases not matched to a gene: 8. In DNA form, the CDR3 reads TGCGCCAGCAGCTTGGCGGGACTAGCGGCACACGGAGATACGCAGTATTTT. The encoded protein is CASSLAGLAAHGDTQYF.

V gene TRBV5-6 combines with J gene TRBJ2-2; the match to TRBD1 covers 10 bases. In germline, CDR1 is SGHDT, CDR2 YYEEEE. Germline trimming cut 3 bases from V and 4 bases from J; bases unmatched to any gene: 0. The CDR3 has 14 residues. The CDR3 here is CASSWDRGTGELFF. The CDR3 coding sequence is TGTGCCAGCAGCTGGGACAGGGGCACCGGGGAGCTGTTTTTT. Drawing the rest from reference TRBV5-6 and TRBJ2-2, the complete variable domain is DAGVTQSPTHLIKTRGQQVTLRCSPKSGHDTVSWYQQALGQGPQFIFQYYEEEERQRGNFPDRFSGHQFPNYSSELNVNALLLGDSALYLCASSWDRGTGELFFGEGSRLTVL.

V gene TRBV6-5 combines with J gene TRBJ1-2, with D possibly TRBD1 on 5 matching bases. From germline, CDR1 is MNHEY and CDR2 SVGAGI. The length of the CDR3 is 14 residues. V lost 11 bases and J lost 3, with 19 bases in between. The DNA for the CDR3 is TGTGCCGTCAAGCCCCCAGGGTTAGACTATGGCTACACCTTC. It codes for CAVKPPGLDYGYTF.

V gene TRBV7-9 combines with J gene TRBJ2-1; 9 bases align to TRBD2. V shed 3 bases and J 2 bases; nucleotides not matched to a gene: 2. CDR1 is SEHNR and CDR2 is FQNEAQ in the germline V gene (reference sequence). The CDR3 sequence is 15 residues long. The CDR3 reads CASSFSGGPYNEQFF. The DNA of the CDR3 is TGTGCCAGCAGCTTTAGCGGGGGCCCCTACAATGAGCAGTTCTTC.

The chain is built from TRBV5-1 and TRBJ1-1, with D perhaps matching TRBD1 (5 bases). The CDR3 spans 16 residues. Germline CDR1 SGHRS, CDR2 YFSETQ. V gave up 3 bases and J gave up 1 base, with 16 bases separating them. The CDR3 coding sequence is TGCGCCAGCAGCTCAGCGTCCGGGGGGTCGAACACTGAAGCTTTCTTT. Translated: CASSSASGGSNTEAFF.

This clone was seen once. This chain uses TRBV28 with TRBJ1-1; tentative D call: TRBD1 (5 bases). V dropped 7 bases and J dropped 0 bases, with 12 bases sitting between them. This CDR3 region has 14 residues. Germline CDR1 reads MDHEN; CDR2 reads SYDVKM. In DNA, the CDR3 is TGTGCCAGCATAAGCCCGGGGGTGAACACTGAAGCTTTCTTT. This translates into CASISPGVNTEAFF.

CDR3 amino acids: CAWSVKAGYGYTF. CDR3 nucleotide sequence: TGTGCCTGGAGTGTAAAGGCGGGCTATGGCTACACCTTC. The rearrangement links TRBV30 to TRBJ1-2; D is uncertain. The CDR3 extends over 13 amino acids. Germline V gene lookup returns CDR1 GTSNPN and CDR2 SVGIG (reference sequence). The germline V and J ends were trimmed by 0 bases and 4 bases, with 9 bases remaining between them.

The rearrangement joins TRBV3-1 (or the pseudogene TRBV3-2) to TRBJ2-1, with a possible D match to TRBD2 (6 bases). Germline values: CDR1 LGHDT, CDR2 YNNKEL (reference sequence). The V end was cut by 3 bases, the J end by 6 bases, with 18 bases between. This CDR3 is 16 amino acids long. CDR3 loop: CASSQAYGRGINEQFF. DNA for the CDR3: TGTGCCAGCAGCCAGGCCTATGGGCGGGGTATCAATGAGCAGTTCTTC.

The DNA for the CDR3 is TGTGCCAGCAGCGCCGGGGGAGGCAATGAGCAGTTCTTC. Residues: CASSAGGGNEQFF. This chain links TRBV7-3 with TRBJ2-1; a possible D gene is TRBD2 (6 bases). Germline assignment: CDR1 SGHTA and CDR2 FQGTGA. CDR3 length: 13 residues. V was cut by 5 bases and J by 6 bases, with 11 bases left in between.

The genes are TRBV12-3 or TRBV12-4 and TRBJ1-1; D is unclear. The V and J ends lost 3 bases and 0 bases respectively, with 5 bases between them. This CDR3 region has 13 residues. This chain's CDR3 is CASSFTVNTEAFF. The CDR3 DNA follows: TGTGCCAGCAGTTTCACAGTGAACACTGAAGCTTTCTTT.

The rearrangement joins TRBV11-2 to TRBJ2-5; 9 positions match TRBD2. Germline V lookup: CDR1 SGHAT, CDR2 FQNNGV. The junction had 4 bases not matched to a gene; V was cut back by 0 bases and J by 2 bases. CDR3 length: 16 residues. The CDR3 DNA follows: TGTGCCAGCAGCTTAGAGCGGGGGGGACGACAAGAGACCCAGTACTTC. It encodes CASSLERGGRQETQYF.

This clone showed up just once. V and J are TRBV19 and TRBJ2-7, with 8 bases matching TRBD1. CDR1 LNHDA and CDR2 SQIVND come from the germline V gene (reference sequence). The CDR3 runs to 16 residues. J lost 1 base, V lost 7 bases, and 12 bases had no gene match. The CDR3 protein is CASTLPDREVSYEQYF. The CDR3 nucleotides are TGTGCCAGTACCCTCCCGGACAGGGAGGTTTCCTACGAGCAGTACTTC.

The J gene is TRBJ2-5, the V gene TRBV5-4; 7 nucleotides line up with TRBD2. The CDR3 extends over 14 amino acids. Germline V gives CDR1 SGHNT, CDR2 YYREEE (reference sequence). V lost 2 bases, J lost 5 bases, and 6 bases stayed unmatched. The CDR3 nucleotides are TGTGCCAGCAGCTTCACTAGCGTGAGGGAGACCCAGTACTTC. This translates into CASSFTSVRETQYF.

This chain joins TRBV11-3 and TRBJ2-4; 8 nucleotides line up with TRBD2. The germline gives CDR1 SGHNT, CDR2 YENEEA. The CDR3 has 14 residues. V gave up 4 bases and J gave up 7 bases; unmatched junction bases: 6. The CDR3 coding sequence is TGTGCCAGCAGCTCCGGGGGGGCTGGGAACATTCAGTACTTC. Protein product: CASSSGGAGNIQYF.

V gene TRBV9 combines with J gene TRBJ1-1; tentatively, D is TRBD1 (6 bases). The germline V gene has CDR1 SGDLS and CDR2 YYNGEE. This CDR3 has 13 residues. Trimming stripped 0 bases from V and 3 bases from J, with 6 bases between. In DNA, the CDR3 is TGTGCCAGCAGCGTAGACAGGGACACTGAAGCTTTCTTT. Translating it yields CASSVDRDTEAFF. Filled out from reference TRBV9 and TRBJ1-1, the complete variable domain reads DSGVTQTPKHLITATGQRVTLRCSPRSGDLSVYWYQQSLDQGLQFLIQYYNGEERAKGNILERFSAQQFPDLHSELNLSSLELGDSALYFCASSVDRDTEAFFGQGTRLTVV.

CDR3 protein: CASSSYGSNYGYTF. The DNA of the CDR3 is TGTGCCAGCAGCTCTTACGGGTCTAACTATGGCTACACCTTC. This chain joins TRBV3-1 (or the pseudogene TRBV3-2) and TRBJ1-2; no definite D call. The CDR3 spans 14 residues. Germline V gene data show CDR1 as LGHDT and CDR2 as YNNKEL (reference sequence). The ends were cut back, 5 bases at V and 0 bases at J, with 10 bases in the middle.